This TCR beta chain was recorded in a study of shared clonotypes between healthy human individuals. Naive CD8 cells comprised CD45RO-negative, CCR7-positively selected cells, excluding terminally differentiated effector memory CD45RA+ cells. Measured with immunoSEQ multiplex PCR; TCRdb has only the in-frame clones, and not every one. This sample has around 1.9 million clones; over 85% occur once, and the top ten carry around 1.7%. Only one count was recorded for this clone. The antigen is not known. Other DNA sequences from this sample encode an identical CDR3 as well. Study results and limitations: Generation of non-shared clonotypes was less probable than generation of clonotypes shared by all four donors.

V gave up 2 bases and J gave up 7 bases, with 6 bases separating them. This CDR3 comprises 12 residues. The germline gives CDR1 MNHEY, CDR2 SVGAGI. Sequencing was done on a sample of naive CD8+ T cells from PBMCs. This receptor was obtained from a man aged 18-30 years in good health. Some clones in this sample may be carry-over from other donors' samples. The V and J genes are TRBV6-5 and TRBJ2-1, with a possible D match to TRBD1 (5 bases). The CDR3 loop is CASSYPGNEQFF. The CDR3 nucleotides read TGTGCCAGCAGTTACCCAGGGAATGAGCAGTTCTTC.